Listed below are T cell receptor beta chains from one sample, sequenced in a study of blood T cell repertoires in COVID-19. This table comes from immunoSEQ multiplex PCR, and its TCRdb copy is limited to in-frame clones, with some not included. The sample includes roughly 230,000 clones, approximately 92% seen only once; the top ten take roughly 4.8%. Sequences were obtained from peripheral blood. Receptor source: a woman in her thirties or forties who had recovered from COVID-19. Each CDR3 is given with its conserved first and last residue. D genes are given only for firm matches. The size field is filled for only some rows; it gives once, few, many or a size class.

j_call: TRBJ1-2
v_call: TRBV28
d_call: -
clone_size: -
cdr3_nt: TGTGCCAGCAGTTTATTAGCGCCGACAGGTCAATATGGCTACACCTTC
cdr3_aa: CASSLLAPTGQYGYTF

j_call: TRBJ2-4
v_call: TRBV19
d_call: -
clone_size: -
cdr3_nt: TGTGCCAGTAGTATTATTGCCTCCGGGTACTTC
cdr3_aa: CASSIIASGYF

j_call: TRBJ2-3
v_call: TRBV5-1
d_call: TRBD2
clone_size: once
cdr3_nt: TGCGCCAGCAGCGGGCCTAGCGGGAGTGGGACAGATACGCAGTATTTT
cdr3_aa: CASSGPSGSGTDTQYF

j_call: TRBJ2-7
v_call: TRBV5-1
d_call: -
clone_size: -
cdr3_nt: TGCGCCAGCAGCTTGAAACAGTTATTGTACGAGCAGTACTTC
cdr3_aa: CASSLKQLLYEQYF

j_call: TRBJ1-2
v_call: TRBV19
d_call: -
clone_size: -
cdr3_nt: TGTGCCAGTAGACGGATCGAGCAGAGAGGAGACTATGGCTACACCTTC
cdr3_aa: CASRRIEQRGDYGYTF

j_call: TRBJ1-2
v_call: TRBV7-2
d_call: -
clone_size: -
cdr3_nt: TGTGCCAGCAGCATAAGGACAGCCGGATTC
cdr3_aa: CASSIRTAGF

j_call: TRBJ2-3
v_call: TRBV11-2
d_call: -
clone_size: -
cdr3_nt: TGTGCCAGCAGCTTACTACGGGAGCAGGCAGATACGCAGTATTTT
cdr3_aa: CASSLLREQADTQYF

j_call: TRBJ1-3
v_call: TRBV7-2
d_call: TRBD1
clone_size: -
cdr3_nt: TGTGCCAGCAGCCCGCCGACAGGGGGCGCATACACCATATATTTT
cdr3_aa: CASSPPTGGAYTIYF

j_call: TRBJ2-1
v_call: TRBV20-1
d_call: -
clone_size: -
cdr3_nt: TGCAGTGCTAGTTTAAGGACAGATCACGCTGAGCAGTTCTTC
cdr3_aa: CSASLRTDHAEQFF

j_call: TRBJ2-1
v_call: TRBV5-6
d_call: -
clone_size: -
cdr3_nt: TGTGCCAGCAGCTTGTTCGGGATTGGGGTGAATGAGCAGTTCTTC
cdr3_aa: CASSLFGIGVNEQFF

j_call: TRBJ1-5
v_call: TRBV28
d_call: -
clone_size: -
cdr3_nt: TGTGCCAGCAGGTTGGACAGCCATCAGCCCCAGCATTTT
cdr3_aa: CASRLDSHQPQHF

j_call: TRBJ2-1
v_call: TRBV25-1
d_call: TRBD2
clone_size: -
cdr3_nt: TGTGCCAGCAGGGTAGCGGGGGGTCACAATGAGCAGTTCTTC
cdr3_aa: CASRVAGGHNEQFF

j_call: TRBJ2-3
v_call: TRBV28
d_call: -
clone_size: -
cdr3_nt: TGTGCCGCCGGGGAGAGCACAGATACGCAGTATTTT
cdr3_aa: CAAGESTDTQYF

j_call: TRBJ2-5
v_call: TRBV9
d_call: TRBD1
clone_size: -
cdr3_nt: TGTGCCAGCAGCCCAGGACAGGGTCCGACCCAGTACTTC
cdr3_aa: CASSPGQGPTQYF

j_call: TRBJ1-3
v_call: TRBV12-3/TRBV12-4
d_call: TRBD1
clone_size: -
cdr3_nt: TGTGCCACCCGACAGGGGGAAAACACCATATATTTT
cdr3_aa: CATRQGENTIYF

j_call: TRBJ1-4
v_call: TRBV4-1
d_call: TRBD1
clone_size: -
cdr3_nt: TGCGCCAGCAGCCAAGAGGTGACAGGGGGCGCAGAACTGTTTTTT
cdr3_aa: CASSQEVTGGAELFF

j_call: TRBJ2-1
v_call: TRBV2
d_call: -
clone_size: -
cdr3_nt: TGTGCCAGCAGGGAGTTGCTAGAATATGAGCAGTTCTTC
cdr3_aa: CASRELLEYEQFF

j_call: TRBJ1-2
v_call: TRBV13
d_call: TRBD1
clone_size: -
cdr3_nt: TGTGCCAGCAGCTTAGCATACAGGGGGCGAAAATATGGCTACACCTTC
cdr3_aa: CASSLAYRGRKYGYTF

j_call: TRBJ1-5
v_call: TRBV6-2/TRBV6-3
d_call: -
clone_size: -
cdr3_nt: TGTGCCAGCAGTTACTGGCAAAATCAGCCCCAGCATTTT
cdr3_aa: CASSYWQNQPQHF

j_call: TRBJ2-2
v_call: TRBV10-3
d_call: -
clone_size: once
cdr3_nt: TGTGCCACGCAAACCGGGATTGCGAACACCGGGGAGCTGTTTTTT
cdr3_aa: CATQTGIANTGELFF

j_call: TRBJ1-4
v_call: TRBV12-5
d_call: -
clone_size: few
cdr3_nt: TGTGCTAGTGGTTTATTGGGAGGGGAAAAACTGTTTTTT
cdr3_aa: CASGLLGGEKLFF

j_call: TRBJ1-1
v_call: TRBV6-2/TRBV6-3
d_call: TRBD1
clone_size: once
cdr3_nt: TGTGCCAGCAGCGATCAGGGGGCGTCGAACACTGAAGCTTTCTTT
cdr3_aa: CASSDQGASNTEAFF

j_call: TRBJ2-1
v_call: TRBV6-4
d_call: TRBD2
clone_size: few
cdr3_nt: TGTGCCAGCAGTGACCAGGCTAGCGGGGGAAACAATGAGCAGTTCTTC
cdr3_aa: CASSDQASGGNNEQFF

j_call: TRBJ1-6
v_call: TRBV3-1/TRBV3-2
d_call: TRBD1
clone_size: once
cdr3_nt: TGTGCCAGCAGCACCCGACAGGGGGCTGGTTCACCCCTCCACTTT
cdr3_aa: CASSTRQGAGSPLHF

j_call: TRBJ2-1
v_call: TRBV14
d_call: TRBD1
clone_size: -
cdr3_nt: TGTGCCAGCAGCCTGCCGGGACAGGGGGCGGCGAATGAGCAGTTCTTC
cdr3_aa: CASSLPGQGAANEQFF

j_call: TRBJ2-1
v_call: TRBV7-9
d_call: TRBD2
clone_size: -
cdr3_nt: TGTGCCAGCAGCCAAGAAGGACTAGCGACCTACAATGAGCAGTTCTTC
cdr3_aa: CASSQEGLATYNEQFF